Described below is a single T cell receptor (beta chain) sequence and its context. Its antigen is as yet unknown. The record originates from a study of T cell clones after liver transplantation. Study at large: Until 12-24 months post-transplant, subjects got standard immunosuppression and no induction. Samples came pre-transplant, pre-randomization before withdrawal, and post-randomization after withdrawal ended.

V shed 10 bases and J 4 bases; nucleotides not matched to a gene: 8. The germline CDR1 and CDR2 sequences are MDHEN and SYDVKM. This CDR3 is built from 14 residues. Study-level results: A significant post-transplant drop in circulating graft-donor-reactive CD4 TCRbeta sequences occurred in most of the 8 subjects. Graft donor-reactive T cells possibly entered the graft instead of undergoing deletion.

Generated by immunoSEQ multiplex PCR, the TCRdb table keeps only in-frame clones and is missing some. The table lists under 90,000 clones, roughly 80% of them singletons. V is TRBV28 and J is TRBJ2-5, with 11 bases that match TRBD1. This sequence was found in a human donor who received a liver transplant. The specimen comprised CD4+ T cells from blood, sampled before liver transplant. This CDR3 reads CAIPGQGVGETQYF. The CDR3 DNA sequence: TGTGCCATCCCGGGACAGGGGGTAGGAGAGACCCAGTACTTC.